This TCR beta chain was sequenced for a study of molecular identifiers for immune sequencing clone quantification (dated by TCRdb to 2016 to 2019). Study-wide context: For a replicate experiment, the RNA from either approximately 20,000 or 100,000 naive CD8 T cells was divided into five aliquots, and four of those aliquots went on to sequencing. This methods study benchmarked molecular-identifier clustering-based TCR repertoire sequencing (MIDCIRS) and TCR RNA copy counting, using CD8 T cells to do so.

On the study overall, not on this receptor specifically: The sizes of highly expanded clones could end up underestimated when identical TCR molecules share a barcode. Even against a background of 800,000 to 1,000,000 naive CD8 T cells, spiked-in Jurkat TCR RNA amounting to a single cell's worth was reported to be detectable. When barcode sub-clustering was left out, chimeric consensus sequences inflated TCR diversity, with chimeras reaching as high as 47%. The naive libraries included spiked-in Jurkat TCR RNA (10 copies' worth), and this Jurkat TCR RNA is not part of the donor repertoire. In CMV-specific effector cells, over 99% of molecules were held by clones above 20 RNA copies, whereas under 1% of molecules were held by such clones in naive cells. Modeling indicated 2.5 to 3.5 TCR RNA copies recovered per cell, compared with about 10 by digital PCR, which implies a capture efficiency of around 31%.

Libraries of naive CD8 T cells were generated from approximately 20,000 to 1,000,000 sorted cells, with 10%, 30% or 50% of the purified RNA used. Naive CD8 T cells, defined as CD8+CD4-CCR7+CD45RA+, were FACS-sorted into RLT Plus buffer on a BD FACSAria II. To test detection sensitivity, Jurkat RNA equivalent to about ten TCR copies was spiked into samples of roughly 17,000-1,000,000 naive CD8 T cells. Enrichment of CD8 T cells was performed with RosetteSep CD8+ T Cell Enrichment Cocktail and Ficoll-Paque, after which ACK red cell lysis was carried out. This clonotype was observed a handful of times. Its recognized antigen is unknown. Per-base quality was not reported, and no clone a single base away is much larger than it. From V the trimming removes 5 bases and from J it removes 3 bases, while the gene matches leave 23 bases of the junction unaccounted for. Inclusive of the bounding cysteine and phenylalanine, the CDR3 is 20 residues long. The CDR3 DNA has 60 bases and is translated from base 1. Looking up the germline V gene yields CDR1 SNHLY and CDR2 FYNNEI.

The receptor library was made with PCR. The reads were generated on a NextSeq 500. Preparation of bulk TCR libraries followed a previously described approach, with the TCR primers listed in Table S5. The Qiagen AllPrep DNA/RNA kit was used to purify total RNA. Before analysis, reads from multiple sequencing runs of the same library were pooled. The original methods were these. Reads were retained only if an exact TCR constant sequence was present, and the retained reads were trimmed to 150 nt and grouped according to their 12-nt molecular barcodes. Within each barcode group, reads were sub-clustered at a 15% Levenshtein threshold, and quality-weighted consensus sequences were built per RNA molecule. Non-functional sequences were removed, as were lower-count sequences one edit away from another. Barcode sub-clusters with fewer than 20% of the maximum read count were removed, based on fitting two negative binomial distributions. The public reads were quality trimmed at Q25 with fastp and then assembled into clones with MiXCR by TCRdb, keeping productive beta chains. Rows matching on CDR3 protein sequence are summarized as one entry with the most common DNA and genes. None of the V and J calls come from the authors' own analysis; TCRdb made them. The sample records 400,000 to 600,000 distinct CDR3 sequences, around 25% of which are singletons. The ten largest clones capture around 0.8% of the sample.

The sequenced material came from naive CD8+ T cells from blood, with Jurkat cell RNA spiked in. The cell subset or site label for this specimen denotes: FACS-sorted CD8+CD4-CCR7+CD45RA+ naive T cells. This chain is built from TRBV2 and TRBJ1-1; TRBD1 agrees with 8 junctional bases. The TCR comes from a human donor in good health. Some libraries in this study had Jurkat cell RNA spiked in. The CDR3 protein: CASSRQNRSGGLSLDTEAFF. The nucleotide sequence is TGTGCCAGCAGTCGCCAAAATCGTTCAGGGGGCTTGTCTCTTGACACTGAAGCTTTCTTT. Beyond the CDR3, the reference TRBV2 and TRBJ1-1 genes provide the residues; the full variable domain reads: EPEVTQTPSHQVTQMGQEVILRCVPISNHLYFYWYRQILGQKVEFLVSFYNNEISEKSEIFDDQFSVERPDGSNFTLKIRSTKLEDSAMYFCASSRQNRSGGLSLDTEAFFGQGTRLTVV.